This T cell receptor beta chain comes out of a study of CD4+ T cells in melanoma. This CDR3 region has 13 residues. CDR1 and CDR2 (germline): SGHTA, FQGTGA. The V gene lost 2 bases and the J gene lost 1 base, with 5 bases spanning the gap. Whole-study findings and limits: A reported correlation linked neoantigen-specific CD4+ T cells to CD8+, macrophage and B cell function.

This clone was recorded a few times. The target antigen is unknown. Method: immunoSEQ multiplex PCR; TCRdb's copy keeps in-frame clones and lacks some. In the table there are 7,300 or so clones, around half of which are singletons. This chain links TRBV7-3 with TRBJ1-1, with no clear D. The sample comprised cells from a culture (not recorded whether cultured in vitro). The TCR comes from a human donor with melanoma. The CDR3 sequence is CASSLGQNTEAFF. In nucleotides, the CDR3 is TGTGCCAGCAGCTTAGGTCAGAACACTGAAGCTTTCTTT.